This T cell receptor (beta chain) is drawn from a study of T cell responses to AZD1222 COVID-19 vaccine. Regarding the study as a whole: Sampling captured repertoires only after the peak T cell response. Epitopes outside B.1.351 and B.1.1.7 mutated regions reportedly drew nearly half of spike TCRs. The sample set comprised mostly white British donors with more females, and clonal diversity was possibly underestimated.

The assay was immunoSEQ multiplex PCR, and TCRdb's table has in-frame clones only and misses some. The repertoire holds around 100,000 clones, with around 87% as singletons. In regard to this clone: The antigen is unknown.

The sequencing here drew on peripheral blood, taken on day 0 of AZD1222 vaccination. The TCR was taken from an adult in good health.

CDR3 nucleotides: TGTGCCAGCAGGGGGGCTAGCAAGTCCACCGGGGAGCTGTTTTTT. Translation: CASRGASKSTGELFF. The chain couples TRBV2 to TRBJ2-2, with D perhaps matching TRBD1 (6 bases). Trimming cost V 6 bases and J 4 bases, with 15 bases left between them. The CDR3 totals 15 residues. Germline V CDR1 and CDR2: SNHLY, FYNNEI. Supplemented by reference TRBV2 and TRBJ2-2, the full variable domain reads EPEVTQTPSHQVTQMGQEVILRCVPISNHLYFYWYRQILGQKVEFLVSFYNNEISEKSEIFDDQFSVERPDGSNFTLKIRSTKLEDSAMYFCASRGASKSTGELFFGEGSRLTVL.